This passage covers 3 T cell receptor beta chains from one sample sequenced in a study of cytomegalovirus exposure and HLA in healthy donors. Primers included in the PCR were 60 Vbeta and 13 Jbeta primers. Assay: immunoSEQ multiplex PCR; the TCRdb copy retains only in-frame clones and omits some. Of 180,000 or so clones in the sample, 70% to 90% are singletons; the top ten hold roughly 8.8%. The sample comprised PBMCs. The receptors originated from a man between 18 and 35 years old in good health and CMV-seropositive.

The chain uses TRBV7-6 and TRBJ2-1; TRBD2 might be the D (7 bases). In germline, CDR1 is SGHVS, CDR2 FNYEAQ. The V end was cut by 0 bases, the J end by 9 bases, with 9 bases between. The CDR3 length is 13 residues. As DNA, the CDR3 is TGTGCCAGCAGCTTAGCGGGAGGGGGTGAGCAGTTCTTC. It encodes CASSLAGGGEQFF. The full variable domain, with the rest looked up from reference TRBV7-6 and TRBJ2-1, is GAGVSQSPRYKVTKRGQDVALRCDPISGHVSLYWYRQALGQGPEFLTYFNYEAQQDKSGLPNDRFSAERPEGSISTLTIQRTEQRDSAMYRCASSLAGGGEQFFGPGTRLTVL.

This rearrangement joins TRBV11-2 to TRBJ1-2; 8 bases fit TRBD1. V lost 5 bases to trimming and J lost 1 base; unmatched junction nucleotides: 6. The germline CDR1 and CDR2 sequences are SGHAT and FQNNGV. The CDR3 has 15 amino acids. Here the CDR3 reads CASSRPDRDNYGYTF. CDR3 nucleotides: TGTGCCAGCAGCCGCCCGGACAGGGATAACTATGGCTACACCTTC.

DNA for the CDR3: TGTGCCAGCAGTCTACTAACAGGGGGAGGGTATTTT. The encoded protein is CASSLLTGGGYF. This chain links TRBV7-9 with TRBJ2-3; the match to TRBD1 covers 8 bases. V was clipped by 6 bases and J by 14 bases; unmatched bases: 10. The CDR3 totals 12 residues. Germline lookup yields CDR1 SEHNR and CDR2 FQNEAQ (reference sequence).